This T cell receptor (beta chain) derives from a study of T-cell memory formation after mild COVID-19. At the level of the study: TCR clusters mostly belonged to single donors. Findings of the study overall: Among clones contracting day 15 to 85, CD4/CD8 was balanced, whereas later expanders leaned CD4+. Pre-infection memory showed some responding clones, and this suggested that cross-reactive memory joined. CD4+ contracting clones lay mainly in CM and EM, CD8+ ones in EMRA.

A few counts support this clonotype. Its specificity is unknown. TCRdb passed the 5' RACE reads through MiXCR, listing each CDR3 protein once. The sample has roughly 410,000 distinct CDR3 sequences, 20% to 25% seen once. The CDR3 extends over 14 amino acids. Trimming cost V 1 base and J 1 base, with 7 bases left between them. Per germline, CDR1 MGHDK and CDR2 SYGVNS. Material: PBMCs or a T cell subset sorted from them (not recorded which). The receptor comes from an adult woman who had mild COVID-19 (a few samples of this study predate the infection). Cell type and time point are not known. This sequence joins TRBV25-1 and TRBJ2-5, with a weak D call TRBD1 (6 bases). The CDR3 loop is CASSEWTAQETQYF. The CDR3 nucleotides are TGTGCCAGCAGTGAATGGACAGCCCAAGAGACCCAGTACTTC.